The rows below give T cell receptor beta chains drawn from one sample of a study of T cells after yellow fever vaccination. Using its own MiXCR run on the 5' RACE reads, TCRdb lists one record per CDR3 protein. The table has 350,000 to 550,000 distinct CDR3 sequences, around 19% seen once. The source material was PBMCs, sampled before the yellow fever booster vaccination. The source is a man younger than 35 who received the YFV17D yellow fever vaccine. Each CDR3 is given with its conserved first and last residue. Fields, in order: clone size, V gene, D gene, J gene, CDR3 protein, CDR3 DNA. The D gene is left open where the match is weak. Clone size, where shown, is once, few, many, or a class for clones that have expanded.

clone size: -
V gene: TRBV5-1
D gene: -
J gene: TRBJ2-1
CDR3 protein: CASSGSDGVSEQFF
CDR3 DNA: TGCGCCAGCAGCGGCAGCGACGGGGTCTCTGAGCAGTTCTTC

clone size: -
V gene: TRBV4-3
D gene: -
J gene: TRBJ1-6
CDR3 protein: CASSHRTDSYNSPLHF
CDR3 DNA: TGCGCCAGCAGCCACCGGACAGACTCCTATAATTCACCCCTCCACTTT

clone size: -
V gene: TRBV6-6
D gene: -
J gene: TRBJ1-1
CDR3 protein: CASSYSMTFGGELNTEAFF
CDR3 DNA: TGTGCCAGCAGTTACTCGATGACTTTTGGTGGGGAGTTGAACACTGAAGCTTTCTTT

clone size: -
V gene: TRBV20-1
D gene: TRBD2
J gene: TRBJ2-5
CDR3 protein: CSADGLAGAEETQYF
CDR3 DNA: TGCAGTGCCGACGGACTAGCGGGGGCCGAGGAGACCCAGTACTTC

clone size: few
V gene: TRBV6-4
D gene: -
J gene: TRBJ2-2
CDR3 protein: CASSDWDTKKAGELFF
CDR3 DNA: TGTGCCAGCAGTGACTGGGACACCAAAAAGGCCGGGGAGCTGTTTTTT

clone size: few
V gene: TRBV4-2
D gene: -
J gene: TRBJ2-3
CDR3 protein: CASSQDDGASTDTQYF
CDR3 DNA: TGTGCCAGCAGCCAAGATGACGGGGCGAGCACAGATACGCAGTATTTT

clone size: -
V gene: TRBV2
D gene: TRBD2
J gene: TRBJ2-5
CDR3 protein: CASSSWRGAEGETQYF
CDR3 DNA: TGTGCCAGCAGTTCCTGGCGGGGGGCCGAGGGCGAGACCCAGTACTTC

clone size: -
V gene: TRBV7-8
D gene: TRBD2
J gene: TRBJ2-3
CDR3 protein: CASSHRRDYVTDTQYF
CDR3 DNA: TGTGCCAGCAGCCACCGCAGGGACTATGTCACAGATACGCAGTATTTT

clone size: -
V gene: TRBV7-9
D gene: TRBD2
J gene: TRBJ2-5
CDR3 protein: CASSGLAGFGTQYF
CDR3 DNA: TGTGCCAGCAGCGGACTAGCGGGGTTCGGGACCCAGTACTTC

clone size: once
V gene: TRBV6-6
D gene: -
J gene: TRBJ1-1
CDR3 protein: CASSGHSNTEAFF
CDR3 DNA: TGTGCCAGCAGCGGACATTCGAACACTGAAGCTTTCTTT

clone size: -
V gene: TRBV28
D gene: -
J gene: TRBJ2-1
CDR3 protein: CASRRWTVNEQFF
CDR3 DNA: TGTGCCAGCAGACGTTGGACGGTCAATGAGCAGTTCTTC

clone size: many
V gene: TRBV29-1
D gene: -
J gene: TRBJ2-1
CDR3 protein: CSVGLAEQFF
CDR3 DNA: TGCAGCGTTGGCTTAGCTGAGCAGTTCTTC

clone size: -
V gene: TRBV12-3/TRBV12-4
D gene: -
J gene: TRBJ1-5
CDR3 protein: CASSEWYDQPQHF
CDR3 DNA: TGTGCCAGCAGTGAGTGGTATGATCAGCCCCAGCATTTT

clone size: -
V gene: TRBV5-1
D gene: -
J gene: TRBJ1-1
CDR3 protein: CASSLLGENTEAFF
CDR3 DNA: TGCGCCAGCAGCTTGTTAGGGGAGAACACTGAAGCTTTCTTT

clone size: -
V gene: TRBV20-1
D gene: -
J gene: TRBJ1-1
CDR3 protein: CSARDPRGGQGTEAFF
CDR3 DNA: TGCAGTGCTAGAGACCCCCGGGGTGGGCAAGGCACTGAAGCTTTCTTT

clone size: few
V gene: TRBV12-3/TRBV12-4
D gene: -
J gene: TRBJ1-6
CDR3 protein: CASRPGAYNSPLHF
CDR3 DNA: TGTGCCAGCAGGCCGGGGGCCTATAATTCACCCCTCCACTTT

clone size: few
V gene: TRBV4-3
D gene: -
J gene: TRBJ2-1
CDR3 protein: CASSQDRGGEQFF
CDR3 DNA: TGCGCCAGCAGCCAAGATAGGGGTGGTGAGCAGTTCTTC

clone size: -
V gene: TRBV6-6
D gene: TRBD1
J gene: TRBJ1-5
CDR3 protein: CASSYNQGAVDNQPQHF
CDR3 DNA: TGTGCCAGCAGTTACAATCAGGGGGCGGTTGACAATCAGCCCCAGCATTTT

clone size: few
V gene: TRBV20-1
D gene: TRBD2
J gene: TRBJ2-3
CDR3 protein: CSARSGGPTDTQYF
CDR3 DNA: TGCAGTGCCCGTAGCGGGGGGCCAACAGATACGCAGTATTTT

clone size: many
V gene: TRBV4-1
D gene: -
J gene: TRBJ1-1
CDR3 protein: CASSQEAPGGRNTEAFF
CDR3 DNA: TGCGCCAGCAGCCAAGAGGCGCCCGGGGGGCGGAACACTGAAGCTTTCTTT

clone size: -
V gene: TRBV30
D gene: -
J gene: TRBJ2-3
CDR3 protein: CAAEPGADTQYF
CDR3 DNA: TGTGCCGCCGAGCCGGGGGCGGATACGCAGTATTTT

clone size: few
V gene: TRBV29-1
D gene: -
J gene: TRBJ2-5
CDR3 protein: CSADAGAETQYF
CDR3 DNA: TGCAGCGCCGATGCGGGGGCGGAGACCCAGTACTTC